The clone carrying this T cell receptor (beta chain) was found many times. The data were obtained in a study of T cells after yellow fever vaccination. CDR3 length equals 11 residues. The germline CDR1 and CDR2 sequences are KGHDR and SFDVKD. Trimming shortened V by 12 bases and J by 8 bases, and 13 bases separated the two germline ends. It was through 5'RACE template switching that TCR cDNA was made, with a universal primer site and UMIs added. MiXCR, applied by TCRdb to the 5' RACE reads, yields one record per CDR3 protein. The sample yields about 63,000 distinct CDR3 sequences, approximately 7.4% seen once.

The sequenced sample was CD8+ T cells sorted from PBMCs, obtained 15 days after the yellow fever booster vaccination. The source is a man under 40 who received the YFV17D yellow fever vaccine. This chain joins TRBV24-1 and TRBJ2-1, with D perhaps TRBD2 (5 bases). CDR3 region: CASEGGYEQFF. The CDR3 DNA reads TGTGCCTCGGAAGGCGGGTATGAGCAGTTCTTC.